What follows are 32 T cell receptor beta chains derived from one specimen sequenced in a study of cytomegalovirus exposure and HLA in healthy donors. PCR involved 60 Vbeta and 13 Jbeta primers. Data came from immunoSEQ multiplex PCR; TCRdb stores just in-frame clones and leaves some out. The top ten hold approximately 2.4% of the sample, which has 150,000 to 200,000 clones, roughly four fifths seen once. Material: PBMCs. The receptor source for this set is a female donor in good health and CMV-seronegative.

The chain recombines TRBV15 with TRBJ1-1; D call uncertain. Per the germline V gene, CDR1 is LNHNV and CDR2 is YYDKDF (reference sequence). This CDR3 is 16 amino acids long. V was clipped by 0 bases and J by 3 bases, with 14 bases between them. In DNA form, the CDR3 reads TGTGCCACCAGCAGAGAGCGTTGGGAGGTTCACACTGAAGCTTTCTTT. This translates into CATSRERWEVHTEAFF.

V and J are TRBV15 and TRBJ2-7, with 7 bases fitting TRBD1. V lost 6 bases to trimming and J lost 0 bases; unmatched junction nucleotides: 2. The CDR3 length is 13 residues. Looked up from germline, CDR1 is LNHNV and CDR2 is YYDKDF (reference sequence). The CDR3 sequence is CATRGGSSYEQYF. CDR3 DNA sequence: TGTGCCACCAGAGGGGGCAGCTCCTACGAGCAGTACTTC. The full variable domain, in which reference TRBV15 and TRBJ2-7 provide the parts outside the CDR3, is DAMVIQNPRYQVTQFGKPVTLSCSQTLNHNVMYWYQQKSSQAPKLLFHYYDKDFNNEADTPDNFQSRRPNTSFCFLDIRSPGLGDTAMYLCATRGGSSYEQYFGPGTRLTVT.

The genes are TRBV19 and TRBJ1-2; weak D call: TRBD1 (5 bases). V lost 0 bases, J lost 3 bases, and 5 bases lay in between. The CDR3 runs to 13 residues. CDR1 and CDR2 (germline): LNHDA, SQIVND (reference sequence). Written as DNA, the CDR3 is TGTGCCAGTAGTATAGAAGGGGACTATGGCTACACCTTC. Its translation is CASSIEGDYGYTF.

This clone has a handful of counts. This rearrangement joins TRBV5-5 to TRBJ2-5; D possibly corresponds to TRBD1 (6 bases). The CDR3 is 16 residues long. Trimming pared 4 bases from V and 4 bases from J, leaving 20 bases between. Looked up from germline, CDR1 is SGHKS and CDR2 is YYEKEE (reference sequence). As DNA, the CDR3 is TGTGCCAGCAGCGGGATCGGGACACCGGTTGGAGAGACCCAGTACTTC. Translation gives CASSGIGTPVGETQYF.

The chain links TRBV7-2 to TRBJ2-7; 9 nucleotides align to TRBD2. The germline CDR1 and CDR2 sequences are SGHTA and FQGNSA. Trimming took 1 base from V and 3 from J; bases not matched to a gene: 4. The CDR3 loop spans 15 amino acids. In DNA form, the CDR3 reads TGTGCCAGCAGCTTAGATAGCGGGGGTTTCTACGAGCAGTACTTC. This codes for CASSLDSGGFYEQYF.

This chain connects TRBV30 to TRBJ2-2, with a weak D call TRBD2 (5 bases). In germline, CDR1 is GTSNPN, CDR2 SVGIG (reference sequence). V was pared by 1 base and J by 5 bases, with 11 bases between. CDR3 size: 14 residues. The CDR3 protein is CAWSALTGTGELFF. The CDR3 DNA follows: TGTGCCTGGAGTGCTCTCACGGGGACCGGGGAGCTGTTTTTT.

This clone has a handful of counts. V gene TRBV6-1 combines with J gene TRBJ1-1; D perhaps matches TRBD1 (5 bases). Germline assignment: CDR1 MNHNS and CDR2 SASEGT. This CDR3 region has 14 residues. V lost 6 bases to trimming and J lost 4 bases, with 15 bases between them. The CDR3 region has the DNA TGTGCCAGCAGCGGCCAGGGAAGCGCCACTGAAGCTTTCTTT. It yields the protein CASSGQGSATEAFF.

The rearrangement uses TRBV6-5 and TRBJ1-2; D uncertain. The CDR3 totals 10 residues. Germline V lookup: CDR1 MNHEY, CDR2 SVGAGI. Trimming removed 11 bases at V and 8 bases at J, with 12 bases between. The CDR3 region has the DNA TGTGCCGTCGAGGTACTGGGCTACACCTTC. Its translation is CAVEVLGYTF.

This clone was recorded a few times. The chain has TRBV6-5 and TRBJ1-2, with a tentative D call TRBD1 (6 bases). The CDR3 extends over 12 amino acids. Germline V CDR1 and CDR2: MNHEY, SVGAGI. V lost 5 bases and J lost 2, with 6 bases in between. The CDR3 sequence: CASSTGNYGYTF. CDR3 DNA sequence: TGTGCCAGCAGTACAGGGAACTATGGCTACACCTTC.

V gene TRBV9 combines with J gene TRBJ1-6; 7 bases are a match to TRBD1. Germline CDR1 reads SGDLS; CDR2 reads YYNGEE. The trim removed 4 bases at V and 6 bases at J, leaving 7 bases unmatched. The CDR3 has 15 residues. The CDR3 DNA follows: TGTGCCAGCAGCCCCCGACAGGGAGGTAATTCACCCCTCCACTTT. Translated, it gives CASSPRQGGNSPLHF.

This clone appeared a few times. The chain has TRBV14 and TRBJ2-3; the D gene is possibly TRBD2 (6 bases). The CDR3 is made up of 14 amino acids. The germline CDR1 and CDR2 sequences are SGHDN and FVKESK. Trimming shortened V by 4 bases and J by 6 bases, and 14 bases separated the two germline ends. CDR3 coding DNA: TGTGCCAGCAGCCGGGACTCAATCTTGGATACGCAGTATTTT. It specifies CASSRDSILDTQYF. The whole variable domain, filled in from reference TRBV14 and TRBJ2-3, reads EAGVTQFPSHSVIEKGQTVTLRCDPISGHDNLYWYRRVMGKEIKFLLHFVKESKQDESGMPNNRFLAERTGGTYSTLKVQPAELEDSGVYFCASSRDSILDTQYFGPGTRLTVL.

This clone appeared once. The chain joins TRBV21-1 to TRBJ2-7; TRBD1 is the table's D call and was not checked against the DNA. TRBV21-1 is a recognized pseudogene. This CDR3 is 17 amino acids long. In nucleotides, the CDR3 is TGTGCCAGCAGCAAAGTCACGGGACAGGGGGCCGCGTACGAGCAGTACTTC. Its protein product is CASSKVTGQGAAYEQYF.

The gene calls are TRBV2 and TRBJ1-6; the D is unclear. With 7 bases removed from V and 9 bases from J, the gap between germline ends came to 19 bases. The CDR3 has 15 amino acids. CDR1 and CDR2 from the germline V gene are SNHLY and FYNNEI. This chain's CDR3 is CASTRLAPEGSPLHF. The CDR3 DNA reads TGTGCCAGCACAAGGCTCGCCCCCGAGGGTTCACCCCTCCACTTT.

The chain uses TRBV10-1 and TRBJ2-7; TRBD1 aligns across 10 bases. The CDR3 extends over 16 amino acids. The germline V gene has CDR1 WNHNN and CDR2 SYGVQD (reference sequence). J lost 6 bases, V lost 0 bases, and 8 bases had no gene match. The CDR3 here is CASSESTGQGGLEQYF. The CDR3 DNA sequence: TGCGCCAGCAGTGAGTCTACAGGACAGGGGGGACTCGAGCAGTACTTC.

The chain uses TRBV19 and TRBJ2-1, with TRBD2 matching 8 bases. Germline assignment: CDR1 LNHDA and CDR2 SQIVND (reference sequence). Trimming removed 6 bases from V and 1 base from J; junction bases left unmatched: 2. The CDR3 is 14 amino acids. In DNA, the CDR3 is TGTGCCAGTAGGCCGGGAGGGTCCTACAATGAGCAGTTCTTC. This sequence encodes CASRPGGSYNEQFF.

This chain links TRBV28 with TRBJ1-3; D gene ambiguous. The CDR3 is 12 amino acids. Germline V lookup: CDR1 MDHEN, CDR2 SYDVKM. V was clipped by 10 bases and J by 0 bases, with 7 bases between them. CDR3: CATGDSGNTIYF. The CDR3 DNA follows: TGTGCCACCGGGGACTCTGGAAACACCATATATTTT.

This chain joins TRBV4-3 and TRBJ1-3; D gene ambiguous. V gave up 4 bases and J gave up 2 bases, with 12 bases separating them. The CDR3 sequence is 15 residues long. The V gene's germline CDR1 is LGHNA and CDR2 YSLEER. DNA for the CDR3: TGCGCCAGCAGCCGCGTCCTTTCCCCTGGAAACACCATATATTTT. Its protein product is CASSRVLSPGNTIYF.

V is TRBV4-3 and J is TRBJ2-2; TRBD2 matches 9 bases. Trimming cost V 2 bases and J 0 bases; bases outside gene matches: 7. Germline CDR1 reads LGHNA; CDR2 reads YSLEER. CDR3 length: 18 residues. The CDR3 coding sequence is TGCGCCAGCAGCCAACTGGGTAGCGGGGGCCCGAACACCGGGGAGCTGTTTTTT. Amino acids: CASSQLGSGGPNTGELFF.

This clone was seen a single time. The V call is TRBV7-6, the J call TRBJ1-1, with 7 bases fitting TRBD1. Unmatched junction bases numbered 8, after V lost 5 bases and J lost 5 bases. The length of the CDR3 is 14 residues. Germline lookup yields CDR1 SGHVS and CDR2 FNYEAQ. The DNA for the CDR3 is TGTGCCAGCAGCGCCACAGGGGTAGGGACTGAAGCTTTCTTT. The encoded protein is CASSATGVGTEAFF.

The chain links TRBV5-4 to TRBJ2-7, with 10 bases matching TRBD1. CDR1 SGHNT and CDR2 YYREEE come from the germline V gene (reference sequence). This CDR3 has 16 amino acids. V dropped 2 bases and J dropped 2; count of bases not matched to a gene: 7. Written as DNA, the CDR3 is TGTGCCAGCAGCTTAACCCCGGGACAGGGGACCTACGAGCAGTACTTC. As protein: CASSLTPGQGTYEQYF.

The chain is built from TRBV7-9 and TRBJ1-1; D might be TRBD1 (6 bases). This CDR3 has 14 amino acids. V was shortened by 5 bases and J by 4 bases, with 14 bases between the two germline ends. Germline V CDR1 and CDR2: SEHNR, FQNEAQ (reference sequence). CDR3 region: CASSPQGGGTEAFF. In DNA form, the CDR3 reads TGTGCCAGCAGCCCCCAGGGAGGGGGCACTGAAGCTTTCTTT.

The J gene is TRBJ1-1, the V gene TRBV4-1; D is unclear. The CDR3 loop spans 16 amino acids. The germline V gene has CDR1 MGHRA and CDR2 YSYEKL. Trimming removed 1 base at V and 6 bases at J, with 18 bases between. The CDR3 sequence is CASSQALGGLIPEAFF. The CDR3 DNA is TGCGCCAGCAGCCAAGCCCTGGGAGGGCTTATTCCTGAAGCTTTCTTT.

This clone was seen only once. This rearrangement joins TRBV28 to TRBJ2-5; possible D gene TRBD1, 6 bases. This CDR3 region has 14 residues. Germline values: CDR1 MDHEN, CDR2 SYDVKM. V lost 3 bases and J 4 bases, leaving 12 bases between the germline ends. The CDR3 region has the DNA TGTGCCAGCAGTTTTGTCAGGGGTGCAGAGACCCAGTACTTC. It translates to CASSFVRGAETQYF.

This chain links TRBV13 with TRBJ2-1; 7 nucleotides match TRBD1. Germline V CDR1 and CDR2: PRHDT, FYEKMQ (reference sequence). This CDR3 is built from 17 residues. After removal of 3 bases from V and 0 bases from J, the junction contained 8 bases not matched to a gene. Here the CDR3 DNA reads TGTGCCAGCAGCTTTATCACCGGGGACAGCTCCTACAATGAGCAGTTCTTC. As protein: CASSFITGDSSYNEQFF.

This clone was found a few times. V usage is TRBV20-1 and J usage is TRBJ2-5; D uncertain. Trimming removed 7 bases at V and 0 bases at J, with 6 bases between. This CDR3 has 11 amino acids. CDR1 is DFQATT, CDR2 SNEGSKA, per germline (reference sequence). The CDR3 coding sequence is TGCAGTGGCGGCAACCAAGAGACCCAGTACTTC. Translation gives CSGGNQETQYF.

The V and J genes are TRBV9 and TRBJ2-5, with 8 positions matching TRBD1. The CDR3 is 15 residues long. Unmatched junction bases numbered 6, after V lost 0 bases and J lost 5 bases. Germline CDR1 SGDLS, CDR2 YYNGEE. The CDR3 spells CASSVGQGAWETQYF. CDR3 nucleotides: TGTGCCAGCAGCGTAGGGCAGGGGGCTTGGGAGACCCAGTACTTC.

In this sample, this clone turned up once. The chain employs TRBV15 and TRBJ2-7; possible D gene TRBD2, 6 bases. The V end lost 1 base, the J end lost 7 bases, and 23 bases lay between the germline ends. The CDR3 sequence is 17 residues long. Germline lookup yields CDR1 LNHNV and CDR2 YYDKDF (reference sequence). The CDR3 region is CATSRVNPGTQGGEQYF. The CDR3 nucleotides are TGTGCCACCAGCAGAGTTAACCCCGGGACGCAAGGAGGGGAGCAGTACTTC.

Note on this clone: Distinct nucleotide sequences in the sample also encode this CDR3. The J gene is TRBJ1-2, the V gene TRBV15; D gene ambiguous. The germline V gene has CDR1 LNHNV and CDR2 YYDKDF (reference sequence). The CDR3 extends over 15 amino acids. V was cut by 0 bases and J by 4 bases, with 12 bases left in between. The CDR3 DNA reads as TGTGCCACCAGCAGAGAGGGTAACAGAGCCTATGGCTACACCTTC. This translates into CATSREGNRAYGYTF.

The gene calls are TRBV5-5 and TRBJ1-1, with TRBD1 as a possible D gene (5 bases). Germline CDR1 reads SGHKS; CDR2 reads YYEKEE (reference sequence). The germline V and J ends were trimmed by 4 bases and 3 bases, with 13 bases remaining between them. The CDR3 length is 14 residues. The CDR3 DNA follows: TGTGCCAGCAGCCCCCAGGGCGGGGACACTGAAGCTTTCTTT. It translates to CASSPQGGDTEAFF.

The chain carries TRBV5-6 and TRBJ2-3; a weak D match, TRBD2 (5 bases). CDR1 and CDR2 (germline): SGHDT, YYEEEE. Trimming stripped 3 bases from V and 0 bases from J, with 14 bases between. The CDR3 is 16 amino acids. The CDR3 sequence is CASSSDPAGSTDTQYF. CDR3 sequence (DNA): TGTGCCAGCAGCTCGGACCCGGCGGGTAGCACAGATACGCAGTATTTT.

The chain combines TRBV5-1 with TRBJ1-2, with D tentatively TRBD1 (5 bases). The CDR3 extends over 18 amino acids. Germline CDR1 SGHRS, CDR2 YFSETQ. The V end lost 5 bases, the J end lost 0 bases, and 23 bases lay between the germline ends. CDR3 bases: TGCGCCAGCAGTCGGTTAAGGCAGGGAGGGCGAGCTAACTATGGCTACACCTTC. This codes for CASSRLRQGGRANYGYTF.

Here the CDR3 reads CASSQTSASTDTQYF. Written as DNA, the CDR3 is TGTGCCAGCAGCCAAACTAGCGCTAGCACAGATACGCAGTATTTT. The genes are TRBV4-2 and TRBJ2-3, with TRBD2 identical over 7 bases. The CDR3 totals 15 residues. Trimming removed 2 bases from V and 0 bases from J; junction bases left unmatched: 2. Looked up from germline, CDR1 is LGHNA and CDR2 is YNFKEQ.